This T cell receptor beta chain was sequenced in a study of radiation and T cells in renal cell carcinoma. Assay used: immunoSEQ multiplex PCR; TCRdb lists only in-frame clones, some missing. The sample carries more than 20,000 clones, 81% recorded once. There are a few counts of this clone. Time point described: blood 2 weeks post-SBRT. Sample treatment: 15 Gy SBRT to primary tumor, nephrectomy 4 weeks later. Blood was sampled at baseline, 2 weeks and 4 weeks after SBRT. CDR1 and CDR2 (germline): LNHDA, SQIVND (reference sequence). Trimming removed 1 base from V and 0 bases from J, with 13 bases in between. The CDR3 covers 17 residues.

Sequencing used blood, obtained from a patient whose treatment included radiotherapy and nephrectomy. The clonotype was recovered from a man aged 55-75 years with renal cell carcinoma. The V gene is TRBV19, the J gene TRBJ1-5; D uncertain. CDR3 nucleotide sequence: TGTGCCAGTAGTATAGCTTGGCAGGCCTATAGCAATCAGCCCCAGCATTTT. This gives the protein CASSIAWQAYSNQPQHF. The variable domain in full, with the rest retrieved from reference TRBV19 and TRBJ1-5, is DGGITQSPKYLFRKEGQNVTLSCEQNLNHDAMYWYRQDPGQGLRLIYYSQIVNDFQKGDIAEGYSVSREKKESFPLTVTSAQKNPTAFYLCASSIAWQAYSNQPQHFGDGTRLSIL.